The 16 T cell receptor beta chains presented below share a single source sample, sequenced in a study of T cells after yellow fever vaccination. MiXCR, run by TCRdb on the 5' RACE reads, gives a single entry per CDR3 protein. The table includes 400,000 to 650,000 distinct CDR3 sequences, around a fifth detected once. The sequencing used PBMCs, collected less than 25 days after the first yellow fever vaccination. These receptors were obtained from a man aged 18 to 29 who received the YFV17D yellow fever vaccine.

This clonotype was detected many times. CDR3 DNA sequence: TGCAGCGTTGAATTACTGGGAGGTCAGCCCCAGCATTTT. It encodes CSVELLGGQPQHF. The V and J genes are TRBV29-1 and TRBJ1-5, with D unclear. Trimming took 2 bases from V and 6 from J, leaving 11 bases between them. Germline V gene lookup returns CDR1 SQVTM and CDR2 ANQGSEA. This CDR3 region has 13 residues.

The chain recombines TRBV11-2 with TRBJ1-4, with a possible D match to TRBD1 (5 bases). V shed 5 bases and J shed 8 bases, with 21 bases lying between them. Germline values: CDR1 SGHAT, CDR2 FQNNGV. The CDR3 has 16 amino acids. CDR3 coding DNA: TGTGCCAGCAGCCTAGGGGACGTGGGAGTCGGGGAAAAACTGTTTTTT. Protein product: CASSLGDVGVGEKLFF.

The chain combines TRBV5-1 with TRBJ2-1; 9 positions agree with TRBD1. The CDR3 extends over 15 amino acids. Unmatched junction bases numbered 1, after V lost 3 bases and J lost 0 bases. Germline values: CDR1 SGHRS, CDR2 YFSETQ. DNA of the CDR3: TGCGCCAGCAGCTGGACAGGGGACTCCTACAATGAGCAGTTCTTC. As protein: CASSWTGDSYNEQFF.

The chain uses TRBV10-3 and TRBJ2-3, with D perhaps matching TRBD1 or TRBD2 (5 bases each). Germline lookup yields CDR1 ENHRY and CDR2 SYGVKD. V was shortened by 9 bases and J by 0 bases, with 16 bases between the two germline ends. This CDR3 region has 15 residues. The CDR3 is CAMGSRDASTDTQYF. CDR3 DNA: TGTGCCATGGGGAGCCGGGACGCTAGCACAGATACGCAGTATTTT.

The chain recombines TRBV29-1 with TRBJ2-7; 10 bases match TRBD1. The CDR3 consists of 14 residues. Germline V gene sequence: CDR1 SQVTM, CDR2 ANQGSEA. Trimming at V came to 5 bases and at J to 5 bases, leaving 9 bases not matched to a gene. Here the CDR3 reads CSVSGTGEFNEQYF. The CDR3 coding sequence is TGCAGCGTTAGTGGGACAGGGGAATTCAACGAGCAGTACTTC.

The chain joins TRBV5-4 to TRBJ1-6; 8 positions agree with TRBD1. This CDR3 has 14 residues. In germline, CDR1 is SGHNT, CDR2 YYREEE (reference sequence). After removal of 4 bases from V and 12 bases from J, the junction contained 9 bases not matched to a gene. CDR3 amino acids: CASSRGQGVLPLHF. The CDR3 coding sequence is TGTGCCAGCAGCCGCGGACAGGGAGTCCTACCCCTCCACTTT.

This clonotype was counted only a few times. The V call is TRBV3-1, the J call TRBJ1-2, with D tentatively TRBD1 (5 bases). CDR1 and CDR2 (germline): LGHDT, YNNKEL (reference sequence). V dropped 1 base and J dropped 4 bases, with 10 bases sitting between them. The CDR3 consists of 14 residues. The DNA for the CDR3 is TGTGCCAGCAGCCAAGGGGGCGCATCCTATGGCTACACCTTC. This encodes CASSQGGASYGYTF.

With respect to this clonotype: The junction and the germline gene differ at one end; a read error may be behind it. This chain joins TRBV4-1 and TRBJ2-2; D possibly corresponds to TRBD2 (5 bases). The CDR3 has 18 amino acids. CDR1 and CDR2 from the germline V gene are MGHRA and YSYEKL. CDR3 in DNA: TGCGCCAGCAGCCAAGAACAACTCCGGATTCTGGCCACCGGGAAGCTGTTTTTT. This codes for CASSQEQLRILATGKLFF.

This chain links TRBV5-1 with TRBJ1-4; TRBD1 agrees at 8 bases. Trimming cost V 0 bases and J 5 bases; bases outside gene matches: 6. The CDR3 extends over 16 amino acids. CDR1 SGHRS and CDR2 YFSETQ come from the germline V gene. As DNA, the CDR3 is TGCGCCAGCAGCTTGGACGTCGCAGGGGGCAATGAAAAACTGTTTTTT. Translation: CASSLDVAGGNEKLFF. Filled out from reference TRBV5-1 and TRBJ1-4, the complete variable domain reads KAGVTQTPRYLIKTRGQQVTLSCSPISGHRSVSWYQQTPGQGLQFLFEYFSETQRNKGNFPGRFSGRQFSNSRSEMNVSTLELGDSALYLCASSLDVAGGNEKLFFGSGTQLSVL.

This chain uses TRBV6-2 or TRBV6-3 with TRBJ2-7, with 8 bases identical to TRBD2. After removal of 7 bases from V and 1 base from J, the junction contained 12 bases not matched to a gene. CDR1 MNHEY and CDR2 SVGEGT come from the germline V gene. This CDR3 comprises 16 residues. The CDR3, as DNA: TGTGCCAGCACCCCGCGGGGGGCAAGAAGGTCCTACGAGCAGTACGTC. This sequence encodes CASTPRGARRSYEQYV.

The chain carries TRBV10-3 and TRBJ2-7, with 7 bases identical to TRBD1. CDR3 size: 12 residues. V shed 6 bases and J 4 bases; nucleotides not matched to a gene: 3. The V gene's germline CDR1 is ENHRY and CDR2 SYGVKD. The CDR3 DNA is TGTGCCATCAGCCGGGACAGTTACGAGCAGTACGTC. Encoded protein: CAISRDSYEQYV.

This clonotype was seen more than once but under ten times. V and J are TRBV7-2 and TRBJ1-5; no clear D. With 2 bases removed from V and 9 bases from J, the gap between germline ends came to 8 bases. The V gene's germline CDR1 is SGHTA and CDR2 FQGNSA. The CDR3 loop spans 12 amino acids. CDR3 protein: CASSLMAGPQHF. The DNA of the CDR3 is TGTGCCAGCAGCTTAATGGCCGGGCCCCAGCATTTT. The variable domain in full, completed from reference TRBV7-2 and TRBJ1-5, reads GAGVSQSPSNKVTEKGKDVELRCDPISGHTALYWYRQSLGQGLEFLIYFQGNSAPDKSGLPSDRFSAERTGGSVSTLTIQRTQQEDSAVYLCASSLMAGPQHFGDGTRLSIL.

This clonotype was counted a few times. The rearrangement uses TRBV12-3 or TRBV12-4 and TRBJ2-5; TRBD1 agrees at 8 bases. The CDR3 consists of 12 residues. J gave up 5 bases and V 7 bases, and 3 bases lay outside the gene matches. CDR3 bases: TGTGCCAGCACCCCAGGGGGCGAGACCCAGTACTTC. Its translation: CASTPGGETQYF.

J is TRBJ1-6 and V is TRBV7-3; D remains ambiguous. This CDR3 region has 15 residues. Germline values: CDR1 SGHTA, CDR2 FQGTGA. The germline V and J ends were trimmed by 0 bases and 9 bases, with 12 bases remaining between them. The CDR3 spells CASSLTTGVGSPLHF. CDR3 DNA: TGTGCCAGCAGCTTAACGACCGGGGTCGGTTCACCCCTCCACTTT.

The gene calls are TRBV7-2 and TRBJ2-5; a weak D match, TRBD2 (6 bases). Looked up from germline, CDR1 is SGHTA and CDR2 is FQGNSA. V lost 6 bases and J 4 bases, leaving 12 bases between the germline ends. This CDR3 spans 13 amino acids. The CDR3 coding sequence is TGTGCCAGCAGACCTAGCGAGGTAGAGACCCAGTACTTC. Residues: CASRPSEVETQYF.

This clonotype has just a few counts. V usage is TRBV5-1 and J usage is TRBJ2-1; maybe TRBD2 (6 bases). CDR1 and CDR2 from the germline V gene are SGHRS and YFSETQ. Trimming removed 0 bases from V and 7 bases from J, with 14 bases in between. The CDR3 has 15 amino acids. The CDR3 sequence is CASSLVSGVENEQFF. The CDR3 DNA sequence: TGCGCCAGCAGCTTGGTATCGGGGGTCGAGAATGAGCAGTTCTTC.